Following are 27 T cell receptor beta chains from one sample sequenced in a study of cytomegalovirus exposure and HLA in healthy donors. The primer mix had 60 Vbeta and 13 Jbeta primers. Method: immunoSEQ multiplex PCR; TCRdb's copy keeps in-frame clones and lacks some. The table records 75,000 to 100,000 clones, 65% to 85% of them present only once. Sequencing input: PBMCs. These receptors were obtained from a female donor in good health and CMV-seropositive.

This rearrangement joins TRBV29-1 to TRBJ2-3; D is unresolved. Per germline, CDR1 SQVTM and CDR2 ANQGSEA. The CDR3 loop spans 14 amino acids. V lost 2 bases and J lost 0, with 9 bases in between. The CDR3 DNA is TGCAGCGTTGAATACGGTCCTAGCACAGATACGCAGTATTTT. Translated: CSVEYGPSTDTQYF.

J is TRBJ2-7 and V is TRBV29-1; D uncertain. This CDR3 has 12 amino acids. Germline values: CDR1 SQVTM, CDR2 ANQGSEA. The ends were cut back, 4 bases at V and 6 bases at J, with 13 bases in the middle. The CDR3 region is CSVGGFLGEQYF. The CDR3, as DNA: TGCAGCGTTGGAGGCTTCTTGGGCGAGCAGTACTTC.

This clone has a handful of counts. The chain combines TRBV5-4 with TRBJ1-1; weak D call: TRBD1 (6 bases). Trimming took off 3 bases at V and 0 bases at J, with 12 bases between the two ends. The CDR3 has 15 residues. The germline V gene encodes CDR1 SGHNT and CDR2 YYREEE (reference sequence). The CDR3, as DNA: TGTGCCAGCAGCTCCCGGACAGTCCTGAACACTGAAGCTTTCTTT. Translation: CASSSRTVLNTEAFF.

The V and J genes are TRBV28 and TRBJ2-7; TRBD1 agrees at 9 bases. Trimming at V came to 3 bases and at J to 6 bases, leaving 9 bases not matched to a gene. The V gene's germline CDR1 is MDHEN and CDR2 SYDVKM. There are 15 residues in the CDR3. The CDR3: CASSFQTGGWGEQYF. The CDR3 nucleotides read TGTGCCAGCAGTTTTCAGACAGGGGGGTGGGGCGAGCAGTACTTC. Full variable domain (remainder filled in from reference TRBV28 and TRBJ2-7): DVKVTQSSRYLVKRTGEKVFLECVQDMDHENMFWYRQDPGLGLRLIYFSYDVKMKEKGDIPEGYSVSREKKERFSLILESASTNQTSMYLCASSFQTGGWGEQYFGPGTRLTVT.

V gene TRBV4-1 combines with J gene TRBJ2-7; 8 bases agree with TRBD1. CDR1 is MGHRA and CDR2 is YSYEKL in the germline V gene. The CDR3 runs to 14 residues. The V and J ends lost 4 bases and 5 bases, in that order; junction bases with no gene match: 7. The CDR3 DNA sequence: TGCGCCAGCAGCCCGACGGGACAGGTGAACGAGCAGTACTTC. Its protein is CASSPTGQVNEQYF.

V gene TRBV28 combines with J gene TRBJ2-3; D perhaps matches TRBD2 (6 bases). Germline V gives CDR1 MDHEN, CDR2 SYDVKM. The CDR3 extends over 20 amino acids. Trimming cost V 4 bases and J 2 bases, with 28 bases left between them. The CDR3 reads CASSSPLPRLAKSLTDTQYF. CDR3 DNA sequence: TGTGCCAGCAGTTCTCCACTCCCTCGCCTAGCGAAGTCCCTCACAGATACGCAGTATTTT.

As to this clone: At one of its ends the junction is not consistent with the germline gene, which may arise from a read error. This chain uses TRBV7-7 with TRBJ2-7, with a possible D match to TRBD2 (6 bases). CDR3 length: 14 residues. Germline lookup yields CDR1 SSHAT and CDR2 FNYEAQ (reference sequence). This CDR3 is CASSPAGGSHEQYF. DNA for the CDR3: TGTGCTAGCAGCCCCGCCGGGGGTTCCCACGAGCAGTACTTC.

This clone came up once. This chain joins TRBV5-6 and TRBJ1-2; TRBD1 matches at 8 bases. In germline, CDR1 is SGHDT, CDR2 YYEEEE. V trimming: 3 bases; J trimming: 4 bases; junction bases outside the gene matches: 5. The CDR3 length is 14 residues. The CDR3, as DNA: TGTGCCAGCAGCTGGCCGGGACAGGCCTATGGCTACACCTTC. Protein: CASSWPGQAYGYTF.

This clone was recorded a few times. The chain employs TRBV28 and TRBJ1-5, with a weak D call TRBD1 (6 bases). Germline lookup yields CDR1 MDHEN and CDR2 SYDVKM. The CDR3 is 16 amino acids. Between the trimmed V and J ends, which lost 2 bases and 5 bases, there was a span of 16 bases. The CDR3 region is CASSLALWGGDQPQHF. For the CDR3, the DNA is TGTGCCAGCAGTTTAGCGTTATGGGGGGGCGATCAGCCCCAGCATTTT.

This chain joins TRBV14 and TRBJ2-2; D not certain. Per the germline V gene, CDR1 is SGHDN and CDR2 is FVKESK. The CDR3 totals 14 residues. The V end was cut by 1 base, the J end by 4 bases, with 7 bases between. CDR3 sequence: CASSQGRVTGELFF. CDR3 nucleotide sequence: TGTGCCAGCAGCCAAGGCCGAGTCACCGGGGAGCTGTTTTTT.

The V and J genes are TRBV4-2 and TRBJ2-5; 10 bases are a match to TRBD2. Germline-derived CDR1 and CDR2 are LGHNA and YNFKEQ. This CDR3 comprises 18 residues. Trimming removed 4 bases from V and 5 bases from J; junction bases left unmatched: 16. CDR3 DNA sequence: TGTGCCAGCAGCCCTACCGGGGCTAGCGGGAGTGTTGGGGAGACCCAGTACTTC. Amino acids: CASSPTGASGSVGETQYF.

The chain uses TRBV7-2 and TRBJ2-7; 11 bases line up with TRBD2. J gave up 7 bases and V 2 bases, and 4 bases lay outside the gene matches. The germline V gene has CDR1 SGHTA and CDR2 FQGNSA. The CDR3 totals 14 residues. In DNA form, the CDR3 reads TGTGCCAGCAGCTTATTAGCGGGGGGGCGGGAGCAGTACTTC. Translation: CASSLLAGGREQYF. The whole variable domain, remainder taken from reference TRBV7-2 and TRBJ2-7, is GAGVSQSPSNKVTEKGKDVELRCDPISGHTALYWYRQSLGQGLEFLIYFQGNSAPDKSGLPSDRFSAERTGGSVSTLTIQRTQQEDSAVYLCASSLLAGGREQYFGPGTRLTVT.

The chain joins TRBV6-1 to TRBJ1-2, with D possibly being TRBD1 (5 bases). The CDR3 is made up of 14 amino acids. The germline V gene has CDR1 MNHNS and CDR2 SASEGT. Trimming took 2 bases from V and 4 from J, leaving 11 bases between them. The CDR3 nucleotides read TGTGCCAGCAGTGAAAGGGCGGGGGGCTATGGCTACACCTTC. Amino acids: CASSERAGGYGYTF.

V and J are TRBV19 and TRBJ1-5; D is uncertain. CDR3 length: 14 amino acids. V lost 1 base, J lost 2 bases, and 6 bases lay in between. Germline CDR1 is LNHDA and CDR2 is SQIVND (reference sequence). DNA for the CDR3: TGTGCCAGTAGTATAGCCCCCGGCAATCAGCCCCAGCATTTT. It yields the protein CASSIAPGNQPQHF.

The J gene is TRBJ2-3, the V gene TRBV2, with TRBD1 identical over 7 bases. CDR1 and CDR2 (germline): SNHLY, FYNNEI. The CDR3 extends over 14 amino acids. The ends lost 7 bases at V and 0 bases at J; junction bases unmatched: 4. The CDR3 protein is CASNRDRSTDTQYF. In DNA, the CDR3 is TGTGCCAGCAACCGGGACAGAAGCACAGATACGCAGTATTTT.

V gene TRBV27 combines with J gene TRBJ1-1, with D possibly TRBD1 on 5 matching bases. CDR3 length equals 15 residues. The germline V gene encodes CDR1 MNHEY and CDR2 SMNVEV (reference sequence). V was shortened by 2 bases and J by 4 bases, with 14 bases between the two germline ends. CDR3 sequence (DNA): TGTGCCAGCAGTTTAGCCTACAGGAAGAGCACTGAAGCTTTCTTT. It specifies CASSLAYRKSTEAFF.

The chain employs TRBV9 and TRBJ1-1; a possible D gene is TRBD1 (6 bases). V dropped 4 bases and J dropped 3 bases, with 10 bases sitting between them. The germline gives CDR1 SGDLS, CDR2 YYNGEE. CDR3 length equals 13 residues. This CDR3 is CASSTQGYTEAFF. DNA for the CDR3: TGTGCCAGCAGCACTCAGGGGTACACTGAAGCTTTCTTT.

V is TRBV29-1 and J is TRBJ2-3; 13 positions match TRBD2. CDR3 length: 15 amino acids. CDR1 and CDR2 from the germline V gene are SQVTM and ANQGSEA. The junction had 4 bases not matched to a gene; V was cut back by 4 bases and J by 3 bases. The CDR3, as DNA: TGCAGCGTTGTAGGACTAGCGGGAGTAACAGATACGCAGTATTTT. This codes for CSVVGLAGVTDTQYF.

The V call is TRBV7-6, the J call TRBJ2-3; 9 nucleotides agree with TRBD2. CDR1 is SGHVS and CDR2 is FNYEAQ in the germline V gene. The V gene end was trimmed by 4 bases and the J gene end by 6 bases; junction bases not matched to a gene: 20. The CDR3 has 19 amino acids. The CDR3 loop reads CASSSGFRVGGGAGDTQYF. CDR3 in DNA: TGTGCCAGCAGCTCAGGGTTTCGGGTTGGCGGGGGGGCCGGTGATACGCAGTATTTT. Filled out from reference TRBV7-6 and TRBJ2-3, the complete variable domain reads GAGVSQSPRYKVTKRGQDVALRCDPISGHVSLYWYRQALGQGPEFLTYFNYEAQQDKSGLPNDRFSAERPEGSISTLTIQRTEQRDSAMYRCASSSGFRVGGGAGDTQYFGPGTRLTVL.

The gene calls are TRBV2 and TRBJ1-3, with D unresolved. Germline V lookup: CDR1 SNHLY, CDR2 FYNNEI. Trimming removed 7 bases at V and 6 bases at J, with 16 bases between. The CDR3 loop spans 14 amino acids. This chain's CDR3 is CASKAGFGVNTIYF. DNA of the CDR3: TGTGCCAGCAAGGCGGGGTTCGGGGTAAACACCATATATTTT.

This clone was picked up a small number of times. V usage is TRBV4-3 and J usage is TRBJ2-7; D may be TRBD2 (6 bases). Trimming removed 2 bases at V and 3 bases at J, with 14 bases between. The CDR3 spans 15 residues. Per the germline V gene, CDR1 is LGHNA and CDR2 is YSLEER. CDR3 coding DNA: TGCGCCAGCAGCCAACTCCGGGACTCTCTCTACGAGCAGTACTTC. Amino acid sequence: CASSQLRDSLYEQYF.

The CDR3 sequence: CASSSHYEQYF. The CDR3, as DNA: TGTGCCAGCAGCTCCCACTACGAGCAGTACTTC. The chain is built from TRBV7-2 and TRBJ2-7; D gene unclear. V was clipped by 4 bases and J by 3 bases, with 4 bases between them. Germline assignment: CDR1 SGHTA and CDR2 FQGNSA. This CDR3 comprises 11 residues.

This clone was seen more than once but under ten times. CDR3 residues: CASSQYWQGTDGYTF. CDR3 coding DNA: TGCGCCAGCAGCCAGTATTGGCAGGGCACTGATGGCTACACCTTC. The chain recombines TRBV4-1 with TRBJ1-2; possibly TRBD1 for D (5 bases). Germline V gene data show CDR1 as MGHRA and CDR2 as YSYEKL. Trimming took off 3 bases at V and 6 bases at J, with 17 bases between the two ends. This CDR3 region has 15 residues.

The table lists this clone with a few counts. This chain connects TRBV28 to TRBJ2-7; the match to TRBD1 covers 7 bases. J lost 4 bases, V lost 8 bases, and 14 bases had no gene match. Germline assignment: CDR1 MDHEN and CDR2 SYDVKM. The CDR3 covers 15 residues. CDR3 in amino acids: CASSTMKGARYEQYF. In nucleotides, the CDR3 is TGTGCCAGCTCAACGATGAAGGGGGCAAGGTACGAGCAGTACTTC. Full variable domain (remainder filled in from reference TRBV28 and TRBJ2-7): DVKVTQSSRYLVKRTGEKVFLECVQDMDHENMFWYRQDPGLGLRLIYFSYDVKMKEKGDIPEGYSVSREKKERFSLILESASTNQTSMYLCASSTMKGARYEQYFGPGTRLTVT.

The CDR3, as DNA: TGTGCCAGCGGACTACTTGGTCCAAACACTGAAGCTTTCTTT. It yields the protein CASGLLGPNTEAFF. V is TRBV6-5 and J is TRBJ1-1; D not resolved. The CDR3 has 14 amino acids. Trimming shortened V by 8 bases and J by 2 bases, and 15 bases separated the two germline ends. Germline V CDR1 and CDR2: MNHEY, SVGAGI.

This clone appeared a few times. This chain joins TRBV18 and TRBJ2-6, with a tentative D call TRBD1 (5 bases). The germline V and J ends were trimmed by 2 bases and 4 bases, with 12 bases remaining between them. The CDR3 is 16 residues long. CDR1 is KGHSH and CDR2 is LQKENI in the germline V gene. The CDR3 DNA reads as TGTGCCAGCTCACCAATCAAGGGGAACGGGGCCAACGTCCTGACTTTC. Residues: CASSPIKGNGANVLTF.

The rearrangement joins TRBV4-3 to TRBJ1-1; 8 bases are a match to TRBD1. Trimming at V came to 5 bases and at J to 10 bases, leaving 9 bases not matched to a gene. Germline lookup yields CDR1 LGHNA and CDR2 YSLEER. The CDR3 has 13 amino acids. CDR3 DNA sequence: TGCGCCAGCAGCACCCGGACAGGGAGTCTAGCTTTCTTT. This sequence encodes CASSTRTGSLAFF.